The text below deals with one T cell receptor beta chain. Its cognate antigen is unknown. Untouched CD4+ T cells were bead-isolated at about 97.7% purity. CDR3 length: 16 residues. The V segment lost 5 bases and the J segment 2 bases; nucleotides outside the gene matches: 5. Germline values: CDR1 MDHEN, CDR2 SYDVKM. Each pre-culture CD4+ sample aimed for 200,000 T cell genomes at deep resolution. The assay was immunoSEQ multiplex PCR, and TCRdb's table has in-frame clones only and misses some. The table records around 100,000 clones, about 91% of them present only once. The data stem from a study of T cell repertoires and HLA-DP antigens. Study summary: Sorted CD137+CD4+ samples averaged 218.4 ng DNA; pre-culture CD4+ samples, about 1,200 ng.

Study conclusions and caveats: Sorted CD137+ cells had clonality around 0.39 against both alloantigens, versus about 0.041 pre-culture.

Sequencing was carried out using CD4+ T cells from PBMCs. The receptor comes from a woman aged 18 to 35 in good health and CMV-seronegative. The gene calls are TRBV28 and TRBJ2-2; TRBD1 agrees at 10 bases. The CDR3, as DNA: TGTGCCAGCAGTGCCTGGACAGGGGGAAACACCGGGGAGCTGTTTTTT. Protein: CASSAWTGGNTGELFF.